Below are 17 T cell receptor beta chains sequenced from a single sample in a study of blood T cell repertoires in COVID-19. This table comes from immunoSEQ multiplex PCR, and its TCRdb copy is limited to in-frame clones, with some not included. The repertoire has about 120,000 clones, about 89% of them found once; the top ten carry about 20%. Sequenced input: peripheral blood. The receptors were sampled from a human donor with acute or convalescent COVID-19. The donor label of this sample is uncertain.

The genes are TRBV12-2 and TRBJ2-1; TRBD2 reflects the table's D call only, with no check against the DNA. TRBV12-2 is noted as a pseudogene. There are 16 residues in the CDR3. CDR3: CASRLAPERPRNEQFF. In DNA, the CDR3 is TGTGCAAGTCGCTTAGCCCCGGAGCGGCCTAGGAATGAGCAGTTCTTC.

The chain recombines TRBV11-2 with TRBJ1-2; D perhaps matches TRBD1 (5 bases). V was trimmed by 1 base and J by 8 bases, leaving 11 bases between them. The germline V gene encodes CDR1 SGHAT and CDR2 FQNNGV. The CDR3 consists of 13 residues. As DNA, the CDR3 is TGTGCCAGCAGCTTAGTCGGGGGAGACGGCTACACCTTC. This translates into CASSLVGGDGYTF.

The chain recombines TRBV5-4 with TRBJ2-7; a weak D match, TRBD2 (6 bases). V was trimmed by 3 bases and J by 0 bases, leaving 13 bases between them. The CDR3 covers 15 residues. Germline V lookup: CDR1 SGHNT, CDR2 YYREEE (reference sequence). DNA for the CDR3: TGTGCCAGCAGCTCTCCTGAGCGGGCCTCCTACGAGCAGTACTTC. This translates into CASSSPERASYEQYF.

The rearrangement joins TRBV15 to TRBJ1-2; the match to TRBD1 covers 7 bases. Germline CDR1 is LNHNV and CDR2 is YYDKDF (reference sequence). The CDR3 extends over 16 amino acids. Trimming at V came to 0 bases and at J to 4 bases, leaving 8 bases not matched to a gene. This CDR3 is CATSRDTGDSGYGYTF. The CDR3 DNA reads TGTGCCACCAGCAGAGATACAGGGGATTCCGGCTATGGCTACACCTTC.

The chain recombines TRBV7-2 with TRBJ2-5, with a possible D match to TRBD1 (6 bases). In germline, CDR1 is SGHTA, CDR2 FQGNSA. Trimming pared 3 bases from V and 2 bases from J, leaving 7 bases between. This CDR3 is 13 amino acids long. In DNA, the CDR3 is TGTGCCAGCAGCTTCAGGGGTCAAGAGACCCAGTACTTC. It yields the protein CASSFRGQETQYF.

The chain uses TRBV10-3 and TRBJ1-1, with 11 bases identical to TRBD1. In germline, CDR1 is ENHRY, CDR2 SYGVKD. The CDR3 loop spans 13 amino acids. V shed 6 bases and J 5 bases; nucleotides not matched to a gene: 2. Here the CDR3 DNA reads TGTGCCATCAGGGGGGACAGGGGGACTGAAGCTTTCTTT. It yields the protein CAIRGDRGTEAFF.

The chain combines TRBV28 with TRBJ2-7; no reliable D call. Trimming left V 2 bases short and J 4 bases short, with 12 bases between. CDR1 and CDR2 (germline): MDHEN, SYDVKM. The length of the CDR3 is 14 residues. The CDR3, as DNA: TGTGCCAGCAGTTTAACGGCTACGGGTTACGAGCAGTACTTC. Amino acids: CASSLTATGYEQYF.

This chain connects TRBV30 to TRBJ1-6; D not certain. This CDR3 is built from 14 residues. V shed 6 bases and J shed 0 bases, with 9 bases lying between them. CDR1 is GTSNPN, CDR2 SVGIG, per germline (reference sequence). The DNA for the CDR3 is TGTGCCTGCGCCCGGAGCTCCTATAATTCACCCCTCCACTTT. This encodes CACARSSYNSPLHF. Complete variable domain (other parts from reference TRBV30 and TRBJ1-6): SQTIHQWPATLVQPVGSPLSLECTVEGTSNPNLYWYRQAAGRGLQLLFYSVGIGQISSEVPQNLSASRPQDRQFILSSKKLLLSDSGFYLCACARSSYNSPLHFGNGTRLTVT.

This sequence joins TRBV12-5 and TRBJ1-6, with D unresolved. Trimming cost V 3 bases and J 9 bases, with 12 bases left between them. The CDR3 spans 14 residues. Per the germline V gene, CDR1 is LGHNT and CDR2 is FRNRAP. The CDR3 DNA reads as TGTGCTAGTGGTTTTGGTGTGAGTAGTTCACCCCTCCACTTT. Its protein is CASGFGVSSSPLHF.

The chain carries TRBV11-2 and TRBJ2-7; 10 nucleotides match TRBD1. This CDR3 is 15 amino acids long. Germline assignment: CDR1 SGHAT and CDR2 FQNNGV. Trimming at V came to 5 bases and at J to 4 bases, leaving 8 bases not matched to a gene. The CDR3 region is CASSPRQGAGYEQYF. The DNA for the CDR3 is TGTGCCAGCAGCCCTCGACAGGGGGCGGGGTACGAGCAGTACTTC.

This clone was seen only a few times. CDR3 sequence reads: CASSEYRGDYEQYF. For the CDR3, the DNA is TGTGCCAGTAGTGAGTACAGGGGGGATTACGAGCAGTACTTC. The chain joins TRBV19 to TRBJ2-7; TRBD1 agrees at 8 bases. The CDR3 consists of 14 residues. Germline CDR1 is LNHDA and CDR2 is SQIVND (reference sequence). Trimming at V came to 5 bases and at J to 4 bases, leaving 7 bases not matched to a gene.

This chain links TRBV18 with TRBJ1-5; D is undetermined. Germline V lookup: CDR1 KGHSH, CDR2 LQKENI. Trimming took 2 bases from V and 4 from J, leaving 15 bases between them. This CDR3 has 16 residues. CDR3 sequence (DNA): TGTGCCAGCTCACCAGGAGGTCCAGTTCAGAATCAGCCCCAGCATTTT. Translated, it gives CASSPGGPVQNQPQHF.

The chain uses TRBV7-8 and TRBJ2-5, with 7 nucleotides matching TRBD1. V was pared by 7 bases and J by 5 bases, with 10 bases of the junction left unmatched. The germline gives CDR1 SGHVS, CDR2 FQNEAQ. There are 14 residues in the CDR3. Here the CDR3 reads CASNPQGTGETQYF. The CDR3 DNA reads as TGTGCCAGCAACCCACAGGGGACCGGGGAGACCCAGTACTTC.

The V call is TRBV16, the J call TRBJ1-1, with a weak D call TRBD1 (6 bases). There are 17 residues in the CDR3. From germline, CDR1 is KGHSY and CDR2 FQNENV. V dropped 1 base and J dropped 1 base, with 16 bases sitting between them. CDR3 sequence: CASSQLGNRVGNTEAFF. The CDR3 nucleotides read TGTGCCAGCAGCCAATTGGGGAACAGGGTGGGGAACACTGAAGCTTTCTTT.

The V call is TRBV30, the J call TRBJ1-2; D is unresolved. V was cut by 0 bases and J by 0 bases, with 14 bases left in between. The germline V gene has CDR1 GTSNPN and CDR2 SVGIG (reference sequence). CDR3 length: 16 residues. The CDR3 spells CAWSVVSSQANYGYTF. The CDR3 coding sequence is TGTGCCTGGAGTGTTGTCAGTTCACAAGCTAACTATGGCTACACCTTC.

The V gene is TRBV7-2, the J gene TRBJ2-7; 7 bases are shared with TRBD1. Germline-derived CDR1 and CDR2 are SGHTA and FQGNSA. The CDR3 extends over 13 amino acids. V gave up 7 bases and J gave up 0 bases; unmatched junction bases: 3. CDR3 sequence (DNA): TGTGCCAGCACGGGACAGAACTCCTACGAGCAGTACTTC. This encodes CASTGQNSYEQYF.

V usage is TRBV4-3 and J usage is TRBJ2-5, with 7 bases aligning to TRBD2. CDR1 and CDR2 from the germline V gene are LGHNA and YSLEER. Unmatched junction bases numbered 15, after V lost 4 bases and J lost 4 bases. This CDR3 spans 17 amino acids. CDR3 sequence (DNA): TGCGCCAGCAGCCCCAGCCCCCGAAGCGGGGATGGAGAGACCCAGTACTTC. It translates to CASSPSPRSGDGETQYF.